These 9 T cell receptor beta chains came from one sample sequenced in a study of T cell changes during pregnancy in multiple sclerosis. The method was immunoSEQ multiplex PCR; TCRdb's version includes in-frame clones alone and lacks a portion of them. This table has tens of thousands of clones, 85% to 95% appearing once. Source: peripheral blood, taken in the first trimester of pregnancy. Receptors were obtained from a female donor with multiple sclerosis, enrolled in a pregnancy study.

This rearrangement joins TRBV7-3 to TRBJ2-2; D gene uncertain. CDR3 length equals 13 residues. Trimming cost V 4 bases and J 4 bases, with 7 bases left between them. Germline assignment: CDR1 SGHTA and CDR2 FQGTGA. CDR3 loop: CASSSRVTGELFF. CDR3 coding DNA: TGTGCCAGCAGCTCCCGGGTCACCGGGGAGCTGTTTTTT.

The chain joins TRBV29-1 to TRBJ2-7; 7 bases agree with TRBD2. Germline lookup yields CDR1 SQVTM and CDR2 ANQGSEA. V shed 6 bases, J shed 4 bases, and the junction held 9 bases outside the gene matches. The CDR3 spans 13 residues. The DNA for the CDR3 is TGCAGCGTAAGGGGAGGGATGACTTACGAGCAGTACTTC. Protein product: CSVRGGMTYEQYF.

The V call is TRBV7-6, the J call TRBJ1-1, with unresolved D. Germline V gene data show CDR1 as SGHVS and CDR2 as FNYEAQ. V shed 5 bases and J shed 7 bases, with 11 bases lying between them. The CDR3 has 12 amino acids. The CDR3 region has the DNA TGTGCCAGCAGCCCACCCTTCGGTGAAGCTTTCTTT. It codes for CASSPPFGEAFF.

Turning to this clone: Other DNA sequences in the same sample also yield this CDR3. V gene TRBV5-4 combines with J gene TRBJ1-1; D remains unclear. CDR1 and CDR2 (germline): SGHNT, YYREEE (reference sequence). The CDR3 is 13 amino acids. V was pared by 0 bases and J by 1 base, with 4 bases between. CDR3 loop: CASSLGGNTEAFF. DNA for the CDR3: TGTGCCAGCAGCTTGGGCGGGAACACTGAAGCTTTCTTT.

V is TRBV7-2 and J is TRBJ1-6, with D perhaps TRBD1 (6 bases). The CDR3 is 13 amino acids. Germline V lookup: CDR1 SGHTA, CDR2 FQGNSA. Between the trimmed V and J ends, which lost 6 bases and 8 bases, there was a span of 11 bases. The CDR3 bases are TGTGCCAGCAGGGTAAACAGGGATTCACCCCTCCACTTT. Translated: CASRVNRDSPLHF.

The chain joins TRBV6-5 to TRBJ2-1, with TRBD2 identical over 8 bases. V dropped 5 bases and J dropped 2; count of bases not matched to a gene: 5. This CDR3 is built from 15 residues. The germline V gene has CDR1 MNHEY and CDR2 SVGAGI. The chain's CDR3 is CASSGTSGPYNEQFF. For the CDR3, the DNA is TGTGCCAGCAGTGGTACTAGCGGCCCCTACAATGAGCAGTTCTTC.

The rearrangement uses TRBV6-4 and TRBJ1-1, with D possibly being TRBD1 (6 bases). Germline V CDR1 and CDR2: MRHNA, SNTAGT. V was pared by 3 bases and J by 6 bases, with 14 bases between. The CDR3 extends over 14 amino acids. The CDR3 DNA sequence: TGTGCCAGCAGTGAGGGGTTCAGGGGCTCTGAAGCTTTCTTT. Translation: CASSEGFRGSEAFF.

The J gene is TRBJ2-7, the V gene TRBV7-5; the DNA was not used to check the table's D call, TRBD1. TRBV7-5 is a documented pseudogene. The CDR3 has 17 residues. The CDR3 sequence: CVRSLVYRDRGRYEQYF. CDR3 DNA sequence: TGTGTCAGAAGCTTAGTTTACCGGGACAGGGGTCGGTACGAGCAGTACTTC.

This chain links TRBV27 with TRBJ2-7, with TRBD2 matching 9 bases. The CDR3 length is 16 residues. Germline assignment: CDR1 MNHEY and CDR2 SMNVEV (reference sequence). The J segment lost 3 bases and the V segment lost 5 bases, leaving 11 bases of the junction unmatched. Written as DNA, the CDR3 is TGTGCCAGCAGTCTTTCGGGCGGGGGGGCGCACTACGAGCAGTACTTC. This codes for CASSLSGGGAHYEQYF.